The T cell receptor (beta chain) under discussion was sequenced for a study of cytomegalovirus exposure and HLA in healthy donors. On this clone itself: Its antigen remains unknown. Additional DNA sequences in this sample encode the identical CDR3.

With 60 Vbeta and 13 Jbeta primers, the PCR was carried out. The repertoire was sequenced with immunoSEQ multiplex PCR; TCRdb's copy has only in-frame clones and lacks some. The table for this sample gives about 200,000 clones. Findings of the study overall: Later on, a genetic analysis was performed. It linked a missense variant in DCLRE1C with V- and J-gene trimming of TCR beta. Researchers reportedly found TCR beta sequences accurately predicted most subjects' HLA-A and HLA-B alleles. Rare TCR sequences dominated, though some public TCRs recurred in many donors. Data from an earlier analysis indicated that most TCR beta V segments were productive either about 87% or about 30% of the time.

The CDR3 extends over 18 amino acids. Germline V gene data show CDR1 as SNHLY and CDR2 as FYNNEI. Losses at the gene ends were 10 bases for V and 9 bases for J; bases not matched to a gene: 25. This receptor was obtained from a boy aged 5-17 years in good health and CMV-seronegative. This chain joins TRBV2 and TRBJ2-1; 9 bases are shared with TRBD2. Sequenced: PBMCs. The CDR3 DNA sequence: TGTGCCACTCTCCCTTCTAGTGATTGGGGCGGGGGGGCGGCTGAGCAGTTCTTC. Translating it yields CATLPSSDWGGGAAEQFF.